What follows are 5 T cell receptor beta chains derived from one specimen sequenced in a study of blood T cell repertoires in COVID-19. This table comes from immunoSEQ multiplex PCR, and its TCRdb copy is limited to in-frame clones, with some not included. The sample lists more than 300,000 clones, more than 70% occurring once. The material sequenced was peripheral blood. The receptor source for this set is a man younger than 35 who had recovered from COVID-19.

Worth noting for this clone: The same CDR3 is also encoded by other DNA sequences in this sample. The chain recombines TRBV10-3 with TRBJ2-3; a weak D match, TRBD1 (5 bases). Germline CDR1 is ENHRY and CDR2 is SYGVKD. V dropped 2 bases and J dropped 1 base, with 7 bases sitting between them. The CDR3 is made up of 14 amino acids. CDR3 in amino acids: CAISEGAGTDTQYF. The CDR3 nucleotides read TGTGCCATCAGTGAGGGGGCCGGCACAGATACGCAGTATTTT.

This sequence joins TRBV13 and TRBJ1-2; D is unclear. Germline loops: CDR1 PRHDT, CDR2 FYEKMQ (reference sequence). The CDR3 is 14 residues long. Trimming left V 3 bases short and J 5 bases short, with 13 bases between. Written as DNA, the CDR3 is TGTGCCAGCAGCTTGGGGAGGGAGTCTTATGGCTACACCTTC. Translating it yields CASSLGRESYGYTF.

The V gene is TRBV4-2, the J gene TRBJ2-7, with D tentatively TRBD1 (6 bases). The CDR3 has 16 residues. Between the trimmed V and J ends, which lost 0 bases and 4 bases, there was a span of 16 bases. The germline V gene has CDR1 LGHNA and CDR2 YNFKEQ. The CDR3 nucleotides are TGTGCCAGCAGCCAAGAATCCCAGGGGTCGGCTTACGAGCAGTACTTC. Protein product: CASSQESQGSAYEQYF.

The chain recombines TRBV2 with TRBJ1-5, with 7 bases that match TRBD1. J was trimmed by 5 bases and V by 7 bases; bases with no gene match: 2. The CDR3 is made up of 12 amino acids. The germline CDR1 and CDR2 sequences are SNHLY and FYNNEI. This CDR3 reads CASKGGDQPQHF. In DNA, the CDR3 is TGTGCCAGCAAAGGGGGCGATCAGCCCCAGCATTTT.

This rearrangement joins TRBV11-1 to TRBJ2-1; possibly TRBD1 for D (6 bases). CDR1 and CDR2 from the germline V gene are SGHAT and FQDESV (reference sequence). This CDR3 is built from 14 residues. V lost 3 bases and J 10 bases, leaving 16 bases between the germline ends. The CDR3 loop is CASSLAVVGGEQFF. The CDR3 DNA reads as TGTGCCAGCAGCTTGGCCGTTGTAGGGGGAGAGCAGTTCTTC.